These 23 T cell receptor beta chains originate from one sample sequenced in a study of T-cell memory formation after mild COVID-19. From the 5' RACE reads, TCRdb called clonotypes with MiXCR, one entry per CDR3 protein. The sample has some 450,000 distinct CDR3 sequences, approximately 19% seen once; the top ten hold approximately 21%. The sample consisted of PBMCs or a T cell subset sorted from them (not recorded which). These receptors all stem from a man aged 18 to 30 who had mild COVID-19 (a few samples of this study predate the infection). Cell type and time point are not known.

The rearrangement links TRBV20-1 to TRBJ2-7; D is unclear. CDR1 DFQATT and CDR2 SNEGSKA come from the germline V gene (reference sequence). This CDR3 comprises 14 residues. Trimming cost V 2 bases and J 0 bases, with 11 bases left between them. The CDR3: CSARSSLSSYEQYF. CDR3 DNA: TGCAGTGCTAGAAGTAGCTTGAGCTCCTACGAGCAGTACTTC.

This clonotype was counted at least ten times. V usage is TRBV6-2 or TRBV6-3 and J usage is TRBJ2-7; D is uncertain. The CDR3 has 12 residues. V was cut by 6 bases and J by 4 bases, with 10 bases left in between. Germline V gene data show CDR1 as MNHEY and CDR2 as SVGEGT. The CDR3, as DNA: TGTGCCAGCAGCAGAGCGAGTTACGAGCAGTACGTC. As protein: CASSRASYEQYV.

This clonotype has a count of ten or more. This chain uses TRBV27 with TRBJ2-3; possibly TRBD1 for D (6 bases). Trimming stripped 6 bases from V and 1 base from J, with 11 bases between. The CDR3 is made up of 14 amino acids. Germline assignment: CDR1 MNHEY and CDR2 SMNVEV (reference sequence). The CDR3 loop is CASRTGYGTDTQYF. The CDR3 DNA is TGTGCCAGCAGAACAGGGTACGGCACAGATACGCAGTATTTT.

The rearrangement joins TRBV27 to TRBJ2-7; D is unclear. The V gene lost 6 bases and the J gene lost 0 bases, with 15 bases spanning the gap. The CDR3 is 15 residues long. Germline loops: CDR1 MNHEY, CDR2 SMNVEV (reference sequence). DNA of the CDR3: TGTGCCAGCAGCCCCCTCTCCGTGATCTCCTACGAGCAGTACTTC. This gives the protein CASSPLSVISYEQYF.

This chain links TRBV6-6 with TRBJ1-3; the D gene is possibly TRBD1 (6 bases). Per germline, CDR1 MNHNY and CDR2 SVGAGI (reference sequence). V lost 2 bases and J 4 bases, leaving 24 bases between the germline ends. CDR3 size: 19 residues. CDR3 amino acids: CASSYANRDTRKSGNTIYF. The CDR3 DNA follows: TGTGCCAGCAGTTACGCAAACCGGGACACACGCAAATCGGGAAACACCATATATTTT.

This clonotype was picked up a small number of times. The genes are TRBV4-1 and TRBJ1-2; TRBD1 is a possible D gene (5 bases). The CDR3 loop spans 17 amino acids. Germline values: CDR1 MGHRA, CDR2 YSYEKL. With 2 bases removed from V and 2 bases from J, the gap between germline ends came to 18 bases. CDR3 nucleotides: TGCGCCAGCAGCCAACTTCCGGGACCGGGTCCCAACTATGGCTACACCTTC. This sequence encodes CASSQLPGPGPNYGYTF.

V gene TRBV4-3 combines with J gene TRBJ1-3; weak D call: TRBD1 (6 bases). Germline CDR1 is LGHNA and CDR2 is YSLEER. The CDR3 covers 14 residues. V lost 5 bases and J lost 7, with 15 bases in between. Written as DNA, the CDR3 is TGCGCCAGCAGCGCGGCAGGGGCGGCGAACACCATATATTTT. Translation gives CASSAAGAANTIYF.

The rearrangement links TRBV7-2 to TRBJ2-3; D perhaps matches TRBD2 (5 bases). The CDR3 has 16 amino acids. In germline, CDR1 is SGHTA, CDR2 FQGNSA. Trimming cost V 2 bases and J 4 bases, with 16 bases left between them. The CDR3 here is CASSLRTSGAADTQYF. The CDR3 nucleotides are TGTGCCAGCAGCTTACGTACGAGCGGCGCCGCAGATACGCAGTATTTT. The full variable domain, completed using reference TRBV7-2 and TRBJ2-3, is GAGVSQSPSNKVTEKGKDVELRCDPISGHTALYWYRQSLGQGLEFLIYFQGNSAPDKSGLPSDRFSAERTGGSVSTLTIQRTQQEDSAVYLCASSLRTSGAADTQYFGPGTRLTVL.

The chain recombines TRBV4-1 with TRBJ2-2, with a possible D match to TRBD1 (5 bases). V shed 0 bases and J shed 8 bases, with 10 bases lying between them. Germline CDR1 is MGHRA and CDR2 is YSYEKL. The CDR3 extends over 14 amino acids. The CDR3 loop reads CASSQDRVSGELFF. As DNA, the CDR3 is TGCGCCAGCAGCCAAGACAGGGTTTCGGGGGAGCTGTTTTTT.

This clonotype occurred a few times. The chain has TRBV4-3 and TRBJ2-3; D not certain. The CDR3 runs 15 residues. Germline V gene lookup returns CDR1 LGHNA and CDR2 YSLEER. Trimming left V 2 bases short and J 4 bases short, with 13 bases between. Here the CDR3 reads CASSQQVPPSDTQYF. CDR3 DNA: TGCGCCAGCAGCCAACAGGTGCCTCCTTCAGATACGCAGTATTTT.

The V gene is TRBV20-1, the J gene TRBJ2-3; D possibly uses TRBD1 or TRBD2 (5 bases each). From germline, CDR1 is DFQATT and CDR2 SNEGSKA (reference sequence). This CDR3 is 15 amino acids long. With 0 bases removed from V and 2 bases from J, the gap between germline ends came to 12 bases. The CDR3 sequence: CSARDRGPDTDTQYF. CDR3 DNA: TGCAGTGCTAGAGATCGGGGCCCTGACACAGATACGCAGTATTTT.

This clonotype has a handful of counts. The V gene is TRBV7-9, the J gene TRBJ2-3; D is undetermined. Looked up from germline, CDR1 is SEHNR and CDR2 is FQNEAQ (reference sequence). Trimming took 3 bases from V and 5 from J, leaving 15 bases between them. This CDR3 has 15 residues. The DNA for the CDR3 is TGTGCCAGCAGCTTCCCAGTCGGTCCGGGAGATACGCAGTATTTT. It specifies CASSFPVGPGDTQYF.

The chain carries TRBV5-1 and TRBJ1-5, with D unresolved. Trimming cost V 4 bases and J 1 base, with 18 bases left between them. The CDR3 totals 17 residues. In germline, CDR1 is SGHRS, CDR2 YFSETQ. CDR3 DNA sequence: TGCGCCAGCAGCCCCATTCCCCGGGCCGTGAGCAATCAGCCCCAGCATTTT. Amino acids: CASSPIPRAVSNQPQHF.

This clonotype was seen a few times. The chain is built from TRBV7-3 and TRBJ2-5; tentative D call: TRBD2 (6 bases). Germline CDR1 is SGHTA and CDR2 is FQGTGA. V was shortened by 4 bases and J by 5 bases, with 14 bases between the two germline ends. This CDR3 contains 14 residues. CDR3 in DNA: TGTGCCAGCAGCTCCGCGGGACCTGGGGAGACCCAGTACTTC. It yields the protein CASSSAGPGETQYF.

The rearrangement uses TRBV6-5 and TRBJ2-2, with D uncertain. Germline assignment: CDR1 MNHEY and CDR2 SVGAGI. Between the trimmed V and J ends, which lost 6 bases and 7 bases, there was a span of 9 bases. The CDR3 extends over 12 amino acids. In DNA, the CDR3 is TGTGCCAGCAGAAGACTGGGCGGGGAGCTGTTTTTT. As protein: CASRRLGGELFF.

This clonotype came up many times. This chain uses TRBV3-1 with TRBJ2-1, with D uncertain. Trimming removed 0 bases from V and 8 bases from J, with 11 bases in between. CDR3 length equals 14 residues. Germline CDR1 reads LGHDT; CDR2 reads YNNKEL (reference sequence). This CDR3 is CASSQDLPVDEQFF. CDR3 sequence (DNA): TGTGCCAGCAGCCAAGATCTCCCAGTCGATGAGCAGTTCTTC.

The rearrangement uses TRBV11-2 and TRBJ1-1, with a weak D call TRBD1 (5 bases). CDR3 length: 15 amino acids. V lost 5 bases, J lost 0 bases, and 13 bases lay in between. Germline V gene lookup returns CDR1 SGHAT and CDR2 FQNNGV. The CDR3 reads CASSRTGLMNTEAFF. The CDR3 DNA reads as TGTGCCAGCAGCCGCACGGGGCTCATGAACACTGAAGCTTTCTTT.

This clonotype appeared a few times. V is TRBV7-9 and J is TRBJ2-5, with D tentatively TRBD1 or TRBD2 (5 bases each). The CDR3 length is 14 residues. Between the trimmed V and J ends, which lost 7 bases and 5 bases, there was a span of 17 bases. In germline, CDR1 is SEHNR, CDR2 FQNEAQ (reference sequence). The CDR3 DNA reads TGTGCCAGCACCTCGGGGCTCCCTGGGGAGACCCAGTACTTC. Translation gives CASTSGLPGETQYF. Drawing the rest from reference TRBV7-9 and TRBJ2-5, the complete variable domain is DTGVSQNPRHKITKRGQNVTFRCDPISEHNRLYWYRQTLGQGPEFLTYFQNEAQLEKSRLLSDRFSAERPKGSFSTLEIQRTEQGDSAMYLCASTSGLPGETQYFGPGTRLLVL.

This clonotype was recorded a few times. The chain employs TRBV12-5 and TRBJ1-5; 9 bases agree with TRBD1. The J segment lost 6 bases and the V segment lost 4 bases, leaving 7 bases of the junction unmatched. This CDR3 comprises 15 residues. Germline values: CDR1 LGHNT, CDR2 FRNRAP. The CDR3 spells CASGSRQGGPQPQHF. The CDR3 DNA follows: TGTGCTAGTGGTTCCCGACAGGGGGGTCCTCAGCCCCAGCATTTT.

The chain recombines TRBV6-5 with TRBJ2-7; weak D call: TRBD1 (5 bases). Germline V gene data show CDR1 as MNHEY and CDR2 as SVGAGI. The CDR3 is 13 amino acids. With 6 bases removed from V and 3 bases from J, the gap between germline ends came to 12 bases. The CDR3 DNA reads as TGTGCCAGCAGGCGGACAATGTACTACGAGCAGTACGTC. Translation: CASRRTMYYEQYV.

The chain recombines TRBV12-3 or TRBV12-4 with TRBJ1-2; TRBD1 is a possible D gene (6 bases). The CDR3 loop spans 12 amino acids. V dropped 8 bases and J dropped 10 bases, with 17 bases sitting between them. CDR3 residues: CASASPTGSYTF. The CDR3, as DNA: TGTGCCAGCGCCTCTCCCACAGGGTCCTACACCTTC.

This clonotype was detected a few times. V gene TRBV6-4 combines with J gene TRBJ2-3, with 8 bases lining up with TRBD1. Germline values: CDR1 MRHNA, CDR2 SNTAGT. Trimming removed 6 bases from V and 5 bases from J; junction bases left unmatched: 10. The CDR3 is made up of 15 amino acids. CDR3: CASSRGGQGIDTQYF. CDR3 DNA: TGTGCCAGCAGCCGTGGAGGACAGGGTATAGATACGCAGTATTTT.

This chain joins TRBV9 and TRBJ2-5; D gene ambiguous. The CDR3 runs to 14 residues. V was shortened by 0 bases and J by 4 bases, with 10 bases between the two germline ends. The germline V gene encodes CDR1 SGDLS and CDR2 YYNGEE. DNA of the CDR3: TGTGCCAGCAGCGTAGGTGTAGGCCGAGAGACCCAGTACTTC. Its translation is CASSVGVGRETQYF. The full variable domain, in which reference TRBV9 and TRBJ2-5 provide the parts outside the CDR3, is DSGVTQTPKHLITATGQRVTLRCSPRSGDLSVYWYQQSLDQGLQFLIQYYNGEERAKGNILERFSAQQFPDLHSELNLSSLELGDSALYFCASSVGVGRETQYFGPGTRLLVL.